The 8 T cell receptor beta chains presented below share a single source sample, sequenced in a study of blood T cell repertoires in COVID-19. Data came from immunoSEQ multiplex PCR; TCRdb stores just in-frame clones and leaves some out. This sample has 130,000 or so clones, with roughly 83% found just once. Source material: peripheral blood. The receptors stem from a woman aged 65 to 85 with COVID-19, enrolled during active disease.

The chain combines TRBV5-5 with TRBJ1-4, with 7 positions matching TRBD1. Germline trimming cut 0 bases from V and 4 bases from J; bases unmatched to any gene: 3. The CDR3 sequence is 15 residues long. Germline V CDR1 and CDR2: SGHKS, YYEKEE (reference sequence). The CDR3 DNA reads TGTGCCAGCAGCTTGGTCACAGGGGTTAATGAAAAACTGTTTTTT. This encodes CASSLVTGVNEKLFF.

V usage is TRBV2 and J usage is TRBJ1-1; 11 bases fit TRBD1. The CDR3 consists of 15 residues. The J segment lost 7 bases and the V segment lost 6 bases, leaving 10 bases of the junction unmatched. Germline V gene lookup returns CDR1 SNHLY and CDR2 FYNNEI. This chain's CDR3 is CASRRTGGAYGEAFF. Written as DNA, the CDR3 is TGTGCCAGCAGGAGGACAGGGGGCGCTTACGGTGAAGCTTTCTTT.

The chain recombines TRBV19 with TRBJ2-3; the D is unclear. In germline, CDR1 is LNHDA, CDR2 SQIVND (reference sequence). Trimming shortened V by 1 base and J by 2 bases, and 13 bases separated the two germline ends. The CDR3 totals 16 residues. The CDR3 here is CASSIVHPRNTDTQYF. Here the CDR3 DNA reads TGTGCCAGTAGTATAGTGCATCCTAGGAACACAGATACGCAGTATTTT.

This clone was counted between two and nine times. The V and J genes are TRBV2 and TRBJ1-5; 8 bases map to TRBD1. V shed 6 bases and J 7 bases; nucleotides not matched to a gene: 5. The CDR3 is made up of 13 amino acids. Germline V gene data show CDR1 as SNHLY and CDR2 as FYNNEI. CDR3 nucleotides: TGTGCCAGCAGGGGGACAGGAGGACAGCCCCAGCATTTT. It yields the protein CASRGTGGQPQHF.

The J gene is TRBJ2-7, the V gene TRBV4-3, with no clear D. The germline CDR1 and CDR2 sequences are LGHNA and YSLEER. The ends were cut back, 0 bases at V and 1 base at J, with 10 bases in the middle. The CDR3 extends over 15 amino acids. The CDR3 here is CASSQETQYSYEQYF. The CDR3, as DNA: TGCGCCAGCAGCCAAGAAACACAATATTCCTACGAGCAGTACTTC.

The chain has TRBV28 and TRBJ1-3, with 7 positions matching TRBD1. The CDR3 runs 15 residues. Unmatched junction bases numbered 7, after V lost 0 bases and J lost 8 bases. Germline-derived CDR1 and CDR2 are MDHEN and SYDVKM. CDR3 in DNA: TGTGCCAGCAGTTTATGGACGACAGGGCGGGACACCATATATTTT. It translates to CASSLWTTGRDTIYF.

The chain has TRBV5-1 and TRBJ2-2; D possibly corresponds to TRBD1 (6 bases). V was cut by 4 bases and J by 2 bases, with 12 bases left in between. The germline V gene has CDR1 SGHRS and CDR2 YFSETQ. This CDR3 has 15 residues. The CDR3 protein is CASSPTGSNTGELFF. CDR3 DNA sequence: TGCGCCAGCAGCCCAACAGGGTCCAACACCGGGGAGCTGTTTTTT. Combining the CDR3 with reference TRBV5-1 and TRBJ2-2 gives the whole variable domain KAGVTQTPRYLIKTRGQQVTLSCSPISGHRSVSWYQQTPGQGLQFLFEYFSETQRNKGNFPGRFSGRQFSNSRSEMNVSTLELGDSALYLCASSPTGSNTGELFFGEGSRLTVL.

The rearrangement links TRBV7-3 to TRBJ2-3, with D maybe TRBD2 (6 bases). In germline, CDR1 is SGHTA, CDR2 FQGTGA. The V and J ends lost 2 bases and 0 bases respectively, with 12 bases between them. CDR3 length: 16 residues. The CDR3 DNA follows: TGTGCCAGCAGCTTAGGTCCTAGCGCCAGCACAGATACGCAGTATTTT. Its protein is CASSLGPSASTDTQYF.